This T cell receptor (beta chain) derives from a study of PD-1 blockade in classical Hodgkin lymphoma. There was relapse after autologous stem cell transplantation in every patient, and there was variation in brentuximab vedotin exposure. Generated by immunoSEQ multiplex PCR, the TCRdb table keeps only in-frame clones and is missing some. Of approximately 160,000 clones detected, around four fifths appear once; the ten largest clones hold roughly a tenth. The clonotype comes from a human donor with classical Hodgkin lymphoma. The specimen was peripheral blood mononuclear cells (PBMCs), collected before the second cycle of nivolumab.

The CDR3 reads CASSLETVGKAFF. The CDR3 bases are TGCGCCAGCAGCTTGGAGACAGTTGGGAAAGCTTTCTTT. The chain couples TRBV5-1 to TRBJ1-1; a possible D gene is TRBD1 (5 bases). V was shortened by 0 bases and J by 9 bases, with 12 bases between the two germline ends. This CDR3 contains 13 residues. Per germline, CDR1 SGHRS and CDR2 YFSETQ. Full variable domain (outside the CDR3, taken from reference TRBV5-1 and TRBJ1-1): KAGVTQTPRYLIKTRGQQVTLSCSPISGHRSVSWYQQTPGQGLQFLFEYFSETQRNKGNFPGRFSGRQFSNSRSEMNVSTLELGDSALYLCASSLETVGKAFFGQGTRLTVV.